Below, 16 T cell receptor beta chains from the same sample are listed, as sequenced in a study of blood T cell repertoires in COVID-19. Assay used: immunoSEQ multiplex PCR; TCRdb lists only in-frame clones, some missing. The sample has some 21,000 clones; around 82% are singletons. What was sequenced was peripheral blood. These receptor sequences come from a man aged 55 to 70 with active COVID-19.

A remark on this clone: Here the CDR3 omits its conserved ending phenylalanine or tryptophan, so a read error is the likely source. The DNA is omitted, as the CDR3 cannot be located on it reliably, and the CDR3 follows TCRdb's listing. The chain couples TRBV28 to TRBJ1-4; the tabulated D call, TRBD1, remains unverified against the DNA. The CDR3 contains 9 residues when both ends are counted. In germline, CDR1 is MDHEN, CDR2 SYDVKM. The chain's CDR3 is CASSCGLQG.

The chain couples TRBV24-1 to TRBJ2-5; the match to TRBD1 covers 11 bases. CDR1 is KGHDR and CDR2 is SFDVKD in the germline V gene. The CDR3 extends over 16 amino acids. J lost 2 bases, V lost 6 bases, and 7 bases had no gene match. The CDR3 here is CATSPGQGARQETQYF. The CDR3 nucleotides read TGTGCCACCAGTCCCGGACAGGGGGCTCGGCAAGAGACCCAGTACTTC.

V and J are TRBV6-1 and TRBJ2-5; D perhaps matches TRBD2 (6 bases). The CDR3 runs to 16 residues. V shed 1 base and J shed 1 base, with 13 bases lying between them. Looked up from germline, CDR1 is MNHNS and CDR2 is SASEGT. This chain's CDR3 is CASSEVGGAVQETQYF. The CDR3, as DNA: TGTGCCAGCAGTGAAGTGGGCGGGGCAGTCCAAGAGACCCAGTACTTC.

The chain recombines TRBV7-2 with TRBJ2-5, with 8 bases identical to TRBD2. The V segment lost 5 bases and the J segment 4 bases; nucleotides outside the gene matches: 6. Germline assignment: CDR1 SGHTA and CDR2 FQGNSA. This CDR3 comprises 14 residues. The DNA for the CDR3 is TGTGCCAGCAGCCCAAACGGACTAGCAGAGACCCAGTACTTC. This translates into CASSPNGLAETQYF.

V usage is TRBV18 and J usage is TRBJ2-5, with D possibly matching TRBD2 (5 bases). V was trimmed by 9 bases and J by 0 bases, leaving 32 bases between them. The CDR3 sequence is 20 residues long. Germline assignment: CDR1 KGHSH and CDR2 LQKENI. CDR3 amino acids: CARTGKLYSRGSAHQETQYF. Written as DNA, the CDR3 is TGTGCCAGGACCGGGAAATTATACTCCCGAGGTAGCGCCCACCAAGAGACCCAGTACTTC. Looking up the rest from reference TRBV18 and TRBJ2-5 gives the full variable domain: NAGVMQNPRHLVRRRGQEARLRCSPMKGHSHVYWYRQLPEEGLKFMVYLQKENIIDESGMPKERFSAEFPKEGPSILRIQQVVRGDSAAYFCARTGKLYSRGSAHQETQYFGPGTRLLVL.

This sequence joins TRBV28 and TRBJ2-7; TRBD2 matches at 9 bases. Trimming at V came to 2 bases and at J to 0 bases, leaving 5 bases not matched to a gene. CDR3 length: 16 amino acids. Germline V CDR1 and CDR2: MDHEN, SYDVKM. CDR3 protein: CASSLRSGSPSYEQYF. CDR3 in DNA: TGTGCCAGCAGTTTACGTAGCGGGAGCCCCTCCTACGAGCAGTACTTC.

The V call is TRBV19, the J call TRBJ1-5, with D unresolved. V lost 8 bases and J 0 bases, leaving 11 bases between the germline ends. Germline lookup yields CDR1 LNHDA and CDR2 SQIVND (reference sequence). This CDR3 spans 14 amino acids. The chain's CDR3 is CASGEKYSNQPQHF. The CDR3 DNA sequence: TGTGCCAGTGGAGAGAAGTATAGCAATCAGCCCCAGCATTTT.

The rearrangement links TRBV7-9 to TRBJ2-7, with 10 bases matching TRBD2. This CDR3 contains 15 residues. V lost 5 bases, J lost 0 bases, and 4 bases stayed unmatched. Germline V gives CDR1 SEHNR, CDR2 FQNEAQ (reference sequence). DNA for the CDR3: TGTGCCAGCAGCGGACTAGCGGAAAGCTCCTACGAGCAGTACTTC. It encodes CASSGLAESSYEQYF.

This clone was detected only once. The genes are TRBV5-4 and TRBJ1-3; D is uncertain. This CDR3 contains 16 residues. V was clipped by 2 bases and J by 0 bases, with 12 bases between them. Germline V CDR1 and CDR2: SGHNT, YYREEE (reference sequence). The CDR3 sequence is CASSFPAGSSGNTIYF. For the CDR3, the DNA is TGTGCCAGCAGCTTTCCCGCGGGAAGCTCTGGAAACACCATATATTTT.

The rearrangement links TRBV5-5 to TRBJ1-2, with D possibly TRBD1 on 5 matching bases. The V end lost 0 bases, the J end lost 3 bases, and 9 bases lay between the germline ends. The CDR3 consists of 14 residues. Germline CDR1 and CDR2: SGHKS and YYEKEE (reference sequence). CDR3 in DNA: TGTGCCAGCAGCTTGGCGGGGGGGGACTATGGCTACACCTTC. It specifies CASSLAGGDYGYTF.

This chain links TRBV7-9 with TRBJ1-2; no definite D call. The germline gives CDR1 SEHNR, CDR2 FQNEAQ (reference sequence). V gave up 2 bases and J gave up 7 bases, with 14 bases separating them. The CDR3 runs 14 residues. The CDR3 DNA reads as TGTGCCAGCAGCTTAATTGCGGGCGAGGGTGGCTACACCTTC. Amino acids: CASSLIAGEGGYTF.

V and J are TRBV27 and TRBJ2-2, with 9 bases that match TRBD1. V gave up 5 bases and J gave up 5 bases; unmatched junction bases: 12. Germline CDR1 is MNHEY and CDR2 is SMNVEV (reference sequence). CDR3 length: 17 residues. CDR3 loop: CASSRIIQGAGTGELFF. CDR3 sequence (DNA): TGTGCCAGCAGTCGTATTATACAGGGGGCCGGAACCGGGGAGCTGTTTTTT.

This chain joins TRBV6-2 or TRBV6-3 and TRBJ2-2; 7 nucleotides line up with TRBD1. This CDR3 is built from 15 residues. Trimming took 5 bases from V and 1 from J; bases not matched to a gene: 4. The germline CDR1 and CDR2 sequences are MNHEY and SVGEGT. The CDR3 region is CASSKGQRNTGELFF. DNA for the CDR3: TGTGCCAGCAGTAAGGGACAGCGGAACACCGGGGAGCTGTTTTTT.

The rearrangement joins TRBV6-5 to TRBJ2-1, with D hard to call. The CDR3 has 14 residues. Germline-derived CDR1 and CDR2 are MNHEY and SVGAGI. The V and J ends lost 7 bases and 1 base respectively, with 11 bases between them. The CDR3 DNA reads as TGTGCCAGCACGGTTCTAGGTTCCTACAATGAGCAGTTCTTC. This encodes CASTVLGSYNEQFF.

The V and J genes are TRBV9 and TRBJ2-3; 7 bases are shared with TRBD2. After removal of 3 bases from V and 0 bases from J, the junction contained 7 bases not matched to a gene. The germline V gene has CDR1 SGDLS and CDR2 YYNGEE. This CDR3 is built from 16 residues. DNA of the CDR3: TGTGCCAGCAGCGGAACCGGGACTACTAGCACAGATACGCAGTATTTT. Amino acids: CASSGTGTTSTDTQYF.

This clone came up once. The chain is built from TRBV11-2 and TRBJ2-3; TRBD2 might be the D (5 bases). Trimming pared 1 base from V and 1 base from J, leaving 9 bases between. Germline V lookup: CDR1 SGHAT, CDR2 FQNNGV. This CDR3 has 15 amino acids. The DNA of the CDR3 is TGTGCCAGCAGCTTAGGCGGGTTGGGCACAGATACGCAGTATTTT. Translated, it gives CASSLGGLGTDTQYF.